The 28 T cell receptor beta chains reported below all come from one sample, sequenced in a study of CD8+ T cells in alopecia areata. The treatment denotes: oral pan-JAK inhibitor, 5-10 mg twice daily. cDNA prepared by RNA extraction and subsequent reverse transcription served as the template for sequencing. Data came from immunoSEQ multiplex PCR; TCRdb stores just in-frame clones and leaves some out. This table has 200,000 to 250,000 clones, under 70% appearing once. The source material was CD4+ T cells sorted from blood, sampled at week 4, from a patient treated with tofacitinib. The receptors here all came from a human donor with alopecia areata.

J is TRBJ1-2 and V is TRBV30; a weak D match, TRBD1 (5 bases). The CDR3 is 11 amino acids. From germline, CDR1 is GTSNPN and CDR2 SVGIG (reference sequence). The germline V and J ends were trimmed by 2 bases and 6 bases, with 7 bases remaining between them. The CDR3 DNA sequence: TGTGCCTGGAGTCGGGGACATGGCTACACCTTC. It encodes CAWSRGHGYTF.

The chain uses TRBV7-9 and TRBJ1-4; D unresolved. The length of the CDR3 is 13 residues. Germline CDR1 SEHNR, CDR2 FQNEAQ (reference sequence). The V end lost 2 bases, the J end lost 7 bases, and 8 bases lay between the germline ends. CDR3 in amino acids: CASSLFFGEKLFF. The CDR3 nucleotides read TGTGCCAGCAGCTTATTTTTTGGTGAAAAACTGTTTTTT.

The chain joins TRBV9 to TRBJ2-3; no definite D call. Per germline, CDR1 SGDLS and CDR2 YYNGEE. V gave up 6 bases and J gave up 4 bases, with 12 bases separating them. This CDR3 comprises 13 residues. CDR3: CASNLLGADTQYF. The CDR3 coding sequence is TGTGCCAGCAACCTACTTGGGGCAGATACGCAGTATTTT.

This clone was seen at least ten times. The rearrangement uses TRBV5-1 and TRBJ1-2; 8 nucleotides agree with TRBD1. Per the germline V gene, CDR1 is SGHRS and CDR2 is YFSETQ. The CDR3 extends over 13 amino acids. Trimming at V came to 4 bases and at J to 1 base, leaving 0 bases not matched to a gene. This chain's CDR3 is CASSGQGNYGYTF. CDR3 sequence (DNA): TGCGCCAGCAGCGGACAGGGTAACTATGGCTACACCTTC.

V and J are TRBV18 and TRBJ2-5; D uncertain. The CDR3 spans 15 residues. Germline V CDR1 and CDR2: KGHSH, LQKENI. Trimming pared 0 bases from V and 5 bases from J, leaving 13 bases between. The CDR3 loop reads CASSPPIGGAETQYF. The DNA of the CDR3 is TGTGCCAGCTCACCACCGATTGGTGGAGCGGAGACCCAGTACTTC.

CDR3 loop: CAWSPGPNSPLHF. In DNA form, the CDR3 reads TGTGCCTGGAGCCCAGGGCCTAATTCACCCCTCCACTTT. This chain joins TRBV30 and TRBJ1-6; D is possibly TRBD1 (5 bases). The CDR3 covers 13 residues. Germline lookup yields CDR1 GTSNPN and CDR2 SVGIG (reference sequence). V gave up 3 bases and J gave up 6 bases, with 9 bases separating them.

The chain uses TRBV11-3 and TRBJ2-5; 8 bases are a match to TRBD2. This CDR3 is built from 13 residues. The germline V gene encodes CDR1 SGHNT and CDR2 YENEEA. J lost 5 bases, V lost 5 bases, and 4 bases had no gene match. The CDR3 bases are TGTGCCAGCAGCCGGGGGGGCCCGGAGACCCAGTACTTC. Its translation is CASSRGGPETQYF.

This sequence joins TRBV30 and TRBJ2-5; 12 nucleotides align to TRBD2. The CDR3 has 17 residues. The V gene end was trimmed by 3 bases and the J gene end by 3 bases; junction bases not matched to a gene: 11. Germline values: CDR1 GTSNPN, CDR2 SVGIG (reference sequence). CDR3 coding DNA: TGTGCCTGGAGCCCTAGCGGGGGGGCCTCTGTCAAAGAGACCCAGTACTTC. The encoded protein is CAWSPSGGASVKETQYF.

This chain links TRBV5-1 with TRBJ2-3, with D hard to call. The CDR3 sequence is 15 residues long. Germline V gene data show CDR1 as SGHRS and CDR2 as YFSETQ. V lost 1 base and J 3 bases, leaving 12 bases between the germline ends. For the CDR3, the DNA is TGCGCCAGCAGCTTGACCCCGGTGGGGACAGATACGCAGTATTTT. It encodes CASSLTPVGTDTQYF.

The chain employs TRBV30 and TRBJ1-2, with a weak D call TRBD1 (6 bases). The CDR3 has 13 residues. CDR1 and CDR2 from the germline V gene are GTSNPN and SVGIG (reference sequence). Trimming removed 5 bases from V and 4 bases from J, with 14 bases in between. Here the CDR3 reads CAWARGQSYGYTF. The CDR3 DNA is TGTGCCTGGGCCCGGGGGCAGAGCTATGGCTACACCTTC.

The chain joins TRBV6-6 to TRBJ2-7; D remains ambiguous. The CDR3 length is 15 residues. Germline V CDR1 and CDR2: MNHNY, SVGAGI (reference sequence). The ends were cut back, 4 bases at V and 4 bases at J, with 17 bases in the middle. CDR3 in amino acids: CASSSPTNRIYEQYF. CDR3 DNA sequence: TGTGCCAGCAGTTCCCCCACGAACAGAATATACGAGCAGTACTTC.

This clone was recorded once. V gene TRBV10-3 combines with J gene TRBJ2-6; 8 nucleotides line up with TRBD1. After removal of 0 bases from V and 0 bases from J, the junction contained 4 bases not matched to a gene. CDR1 and CDR2 (germline): ENHRY, SYGVKD. The CDR3 contains 18 residues. CDR3 sequence reads: CAISESRQGYSGANVLTF. The DNA of the CDR3 is TGTGCCATCAGTGAGTCGCGACAGGGGTACTCTGGGGCCAACGTCCTGACTTTC.

This chain links TRBV5-1 with TRBJ2-3; 8 nucleotides agree with TRBD2. Per germline, CDR1 SGHRS and CDR2 YFSETQ. V shed 0 bases, J shed 6 bases, and the junction held 9 bases outside the gene matches. This CDR3 is 16 amino acids long. This CDR3 is CASSLAGAGGADTQYF. The CDR3 DNA is TGCGCCAGCAGCTTGGCCGGCGCGGGGGGCGCTGATACGCAGTATTTT.

The rearrangement links TRBV10-3 to TRBJ2-7; TRBD1 matches at 9 bases. Germline CDR1 is ENHRY and CDR2 is SYGVKD. V shed 6 bases and J 0 bases; nucleotides not matched to a gene: 3. There are 14 residues in the CDR3. CDR3 DNA: TGTGCCATCAGAGGGGACAGGGACTCCTACGAGCAGTACTTC. Translating it yields CAIRGDRDSYEQYF.

On this clone itself: Other DNA sequences in this specimen translate into the identical CDR3. This sequence joins TRBV30 and TRBJ1-1; D not certain. CDR1 GTSNPN and CDR2 SVGIG come from the germline V gene (reference sequence). There are 11 residues in the CDR3. The V gene lost 2 bases and the J gene lost 2 bases, with 3 bases spanning the gap. DNA for the CDR3: TGTGCCTGGAGTCTAAACACTGAAGCTTTCTTT. Protein: CAWSLNTEAFF. The entire variable domain, with the rest obtained from reference TRBV30 and TRBJ1-1, is as follows: SQTIHQWPATLVQPVGSPLSLECTVEGTSNPNLYWYRQAAGRGLQLLFYSVGIGQISSEVPQNLSASRPQDRQFILSSKKLLLSDSGFYLCAWSLNTEAFFGQGTRLTVV.

The rearrangement uses TRBV2 and TRBJ2-5, with unresolved D. V was pared by 5 bases and J by 1 base, with 2 bases between. The CDR3 totals 11 residues. CDR1 is SNHLY, CDR2 FYNNEI, per germline. This CDR3 is CASSSQETQYF. In DNA, the CDR3 is TGTGCCAGCAGTTCCCAAGAGACCCAGTACTTC.

J is TRBJ1-6 and V is TRBV5-4; D remains unclear. The CDR3 extends over 15 amino acids. CDR1 SGHNT and CDR2 YYREEE come from the germline V gene (reference sequence). The V end lost 1 base, the J end lost 7 bases, and 12 bases lay between the germline ends. The CDR3 sequence is CASSLMGWRNSPLHF. The CDR3 coding sequence is TGTGCCAGCAGCTTGATGGGTTGGCGGAATTCACCCCTCCACTTT.

J is TRBJ2-5 and V is TRBV9, with a tentative D call TRBD1 (6 bases). The V end was cut by 6 bases, the J end by 4 bases, with 16 bases between. The CDR3 has 14 residues. The germline V gene encodes CDR1 SGDLS and CDR2 YYNGEE. CDR3 nucleotide sequence: TGTGCCAGCACGGTGGGGGCAGTGCGAGAGACCCAGTACTTC. This sequence encodes CASTVGAVRETQYF.

The chain recombines TRBV5-1 with TRBJ2-5; D is undetermined. This CDR3 has 14 amino acids. Germline V gene data show CDR1 as SGHRS and CDR2 as YFSETQ. V lost 3 bases and J lost 5, with 14 bases in between. CDR3 sequence reads: CASSWNDPGETQYF. The CDR3 DNA sequence: TGCGCCAGCAGCTGGAACGACCCCGGGGAGACCCAGTACTTC.

This clone has just one count. The chain carries TRBV5-1 and TRBJ2-5; D might be TRBD1 (6 bases). The germline gives CDR1 SGHRS, CDR2 YFSETQ. The CDR3 covers 15 residues. Trimming cost V 0 bases and J 0 bases, with 9 bases left between them. The CDR3 region is CASSLGQVDQETQYF. In nucleotides, the CDR3 is TGCGCCAGCAGCTTGGGACAGGTTGACCAAGAGACCCAGTACTTC. The entire variable domain, with the rest obtained from reference TRBV5-1 and TRBJ2-5, is as follows: KAGVTQTPRYLIKTRGQQVTLSCSPISGHRSVSWYQQTPGQGLQFLFEYFSETQRNKGNFPGRFSGRQFSNSRSEMNVSTLELGDSALYLCASSLGQVDQETQYFGPGTRLLVL.

This chain joins TRBV5-4 and TRBJ1-3, with no clear D. The CDR3 spans 14 residues. The germline V gene has CDR1 SGHNT and CDR2 YYREEE (reference sequence). With 4 bases removed from V and 0 bases from J, the gap between germline ends came to 8 bases. CDR3 sequence reads: CASSVEGSGNTIYF. The CDR3 bases are TGTGCCAGCAGCGTCGAGGGCTCTGGAAACACCATATATTTT.

The chain combines TRBV29-1 with TRBJ2-7, with 8 bases matching TRBD1. The CDR3 consists of 16 residues. With V trimmed by 4 bases and J by 4 bases, 15 bases remained unmatched. Germline assignment: CDR1 SQVTM and CDR2 ANQGSEA. The DNA of the CDR3 is TGCAGCGTTGGTGTTGGTCGGCCAGGGGGCTTTTACGAGCAGTACTTC. It is translated as CSVGVGRPGGFYEQYF.

The chain links TRBV7-6 to TRBJ2-5; possibly TRBD1 for D (6 bases). The germline V gene has CDR1 SGHVS and CDR2 FNYEAQ. The ends were cut back, 8 bases at V and 5 bases at J, with 15 bases in the middle. CDR3 length equals 13 residues. The CDR3 is CASFGGLGETQYF. The CDR3 DNA follows: TGTGCCAGCTTTGGGGGCCTGGGGGAGACCCAGTACTTC.

Points on this clone: Different DNA sequences within this sample yield the same CDR3. The chain couples TRBV10-3 to TRBJ1-5, with D unclear. The V end lost 4 bases, the J end lost 4 bases, and 5 bases lay between the germline ends. The CDR3 loop spans 12 amino acids. The germline V gene encodes CDR1 ENHRY and CDR2 SYGVKD. The CDR3 DNA follows: TGTGCCATCAGTGGCGGGAATCAGCCCCAGCATTTT. Its protein product is CAISGGNQPQHF.

This clone showed up just a few times. This chain joins TRBV7-2 and TRBJ2-6; D perhaps matches TRBD2 (6 bases). V dropped 5 bases and J dropped 0 bases, with 8 bases sitting between them. The CDR3 length is 15 residues. Looked up from germline, CDR1 is SGHTA and CDR2 is FQGNSA. The CDR3 sequence is CASSTSSSGANVLTF. The CDR3 DNA is TGTGCCAGCAGCACTAGCAGCTCTGGGGCCAACGTCCTGACTTTC.

This chain uses TRBV4-1 with TRBJ2-5; D is undetermined. Germline CDR1 and CDR2: MGHRA and YSYEKL. The CDR3 is 13 amino acids. V was shortened by 3 bases and J by 5 bases, with 10 bases between the two germline ends. The CDR3: CASSQAISETQYF. CDR3 DNA sequence: TGCGCCAGCAGCCAGGCTATTAGTGAGACCCAGTACTTC.

V is TRBV7-9 and J is TRBJ2-5, with 7 nucleotides matching TRBD1. The CDR3 extends over 15 amino acids. The junction had 13 bases not matched to a gene; V was cut back by 5 bases and J by 7 bases. The germline gives CDR1 SEHNR, CDR2 FQNEAQ (reference sequence). CDR3 DNA: TGTGCCAGCAGCCAACAACAGGGGACAGAGGGGACCCAGTACTTC. Translation: CASSQQQGTEGTQYF.

The chain links TRBV29-1 to TRBJ1-1, with TRBD1 matching 7 bases. The CDR3 sequence is 14 residues long. The V and J ends lost 5 bases and 0 bases, in that order; junction bases with no gene match: 6. Germline CDR1 is SQVTM and CDR2 is ANQGSEA. The CDR3 reads CSVTRQGLNTEAFF. The CDR3 DNA reads as TGCAGCGTTACCCGACAGGGCTTGAACACTGAAGCTTTCTTT.